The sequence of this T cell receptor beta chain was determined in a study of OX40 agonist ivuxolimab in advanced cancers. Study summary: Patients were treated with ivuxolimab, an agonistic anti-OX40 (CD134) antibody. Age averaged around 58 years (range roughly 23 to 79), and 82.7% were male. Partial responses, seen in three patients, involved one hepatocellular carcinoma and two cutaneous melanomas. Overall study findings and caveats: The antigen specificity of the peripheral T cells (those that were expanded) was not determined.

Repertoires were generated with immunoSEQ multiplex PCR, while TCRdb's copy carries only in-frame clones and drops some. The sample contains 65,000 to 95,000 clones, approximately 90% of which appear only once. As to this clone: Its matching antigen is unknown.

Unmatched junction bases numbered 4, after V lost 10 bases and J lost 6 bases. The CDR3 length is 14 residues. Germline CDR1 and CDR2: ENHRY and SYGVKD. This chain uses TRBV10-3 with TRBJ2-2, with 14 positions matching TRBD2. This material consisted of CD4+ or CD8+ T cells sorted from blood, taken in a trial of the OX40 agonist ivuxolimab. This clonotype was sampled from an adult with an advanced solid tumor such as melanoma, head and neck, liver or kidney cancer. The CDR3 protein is CATLGLAGAGELFF. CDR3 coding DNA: TGTGCCACCCTGGGACTAGCGGGAGCCGGGGAGCTGTTTTTT.